The sequence of this T cell receptor beta chain was determined in a study of response to subunit inactivated influenza vaccine. A few counts support this clonotype. CDR3 size: 14 residues. Germline V gene lookup returns CDR1 SEHNR and CDR2 FQNEAQ (reference sequence). V shed 6 bases and J shed 0 bases, with 10 bases lying between them. TCRdb re-called the RT-PCR reads through MiXCR, storing one row per CDR3 protein. Of 710,000 or so distinct CDR3 sequences listed, approximately 15% are singletons. This receptor was taken from a man aged 45 to 65 who received an inactivated influenza vaccine. Sequencing was performed on PBMCs from blood, taken approximately 13 days after vaccination. The chain has TRBV7-9 and TRBJ2-3, with D possibly TRBD1 on 5 matching bases. CDR3 amino acids: CASRVGASTDTQYF. CDR3 DNA sequence: TGTGCCAGCAGAGTAGGGGCTAGCACAGATACGCAGTATTTT.